This TCR beta chain was recovered during a study of shared clonotypes between healthy human individuals. Study overall: Donors, aged 18 to 49, were a couple of women and three men.

V gave up 7 bases and J gave up 3 bases; unmatched junction bases: 5. This CDR3 contains 14 residues. Germline CDR1 is SGHAT and CDR2 is FQDESV (reference sequence). Sequencing was performed with immunoSEQ multiplex PCR; in TCRdb, only in-frame clones are kept and a portion is missing. Altogether around 600,000 clones are present, around 97% being singletons, with the ten largest covering approximately 0.057%. The material sequenced was naive CD4+ T cells sorted from blood. Indicated subset: CD45RA+ positively selected. This receptor was identified in a woman in her twenties or thirties in good health. The chain is built from TRBV11-1 and TRBJ2-7, with 11 nucleotides matching TRBD2. CDR3 loop: CASTKTSGNYEQYF. CDR3 DNA: TGTGCCAGCACCAAGACTAGCGGGAACTACGAGCAGTACTTC.